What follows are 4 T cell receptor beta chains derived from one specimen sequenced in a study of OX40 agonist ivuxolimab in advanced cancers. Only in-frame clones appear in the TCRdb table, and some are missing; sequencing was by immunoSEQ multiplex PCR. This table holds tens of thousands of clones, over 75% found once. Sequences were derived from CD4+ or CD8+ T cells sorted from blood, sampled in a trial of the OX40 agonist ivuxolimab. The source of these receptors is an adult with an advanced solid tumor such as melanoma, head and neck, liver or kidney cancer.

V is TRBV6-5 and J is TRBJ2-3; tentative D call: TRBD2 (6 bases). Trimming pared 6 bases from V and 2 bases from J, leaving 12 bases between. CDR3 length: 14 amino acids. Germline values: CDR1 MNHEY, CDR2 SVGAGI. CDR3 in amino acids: CASSQAGFTDTQYF. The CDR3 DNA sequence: TGTGCCAGCAGCCAAGCGGGCTTCACAGATACGCAGTATTTT.

The CDR3 spells CASSATGAPNQPQHF. CDR3 coding DNA: TGTGCCAGTAGTGCCACAGGGGCCCCAAATCAGCCCCAGCATTTT. The chain carries TRBV19 and TRBJ1-5; 7 bases agree with TRBD1. J lost 4 bases, V lost 5 bases, and 8 bases had no gene match. This CDR3 is 15 amino acids long. Germline V gene data show CDR1 as LNHDA and CDR2 as SQIVND (reference sequence).

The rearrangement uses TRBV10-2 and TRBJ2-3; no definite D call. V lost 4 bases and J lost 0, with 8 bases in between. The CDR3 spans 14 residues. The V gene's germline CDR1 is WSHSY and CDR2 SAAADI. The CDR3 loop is CASSAYSSTDTQYF. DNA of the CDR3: TGCGCCAGCAGTGCCTACTCTAGCACAGATACGCAGTATTTT.

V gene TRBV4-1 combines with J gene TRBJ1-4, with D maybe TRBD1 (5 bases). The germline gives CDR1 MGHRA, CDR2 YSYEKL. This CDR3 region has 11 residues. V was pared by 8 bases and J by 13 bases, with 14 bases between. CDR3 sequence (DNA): TGCGCCAGCGGCGGGACCGGGGGACTGTTTTTT. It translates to CASGGTGGLFF.